A single T cell receptor beta chain is shown here with its context. Its antigen specificity is not known. No much larger clone exists at a distance of one base, and base qualities are not known. The sequencing machine was an Illumina NovaSeq 6000. Using 5'RACE with constant-segment primers, TCRalpha and TCRbeta cDNA libraries were constructed, with sample barcodes and unique molecular identifiers added in the process. Trizol reagent was used to extract RNA from every sample. The libraries were amplified in two PCR steps, and the second step added a second sample barcode and Illumina TruSeq adapters. The libraries were sequenced on an Illumina NovaSeq using 2 x 150 bp paired-end reads. The study's own analysis went as follows. The reads were demultiplexed and collapsed into UMI-guided consensus sequences using migec v1.2.7. Using mixcr v2.1.11, the UMI consensuses were aligned to TRA and TRB V and J templates and assembled into clonotypes. A clonotype was counted as expanded or contracted only when both edgeR and NoisET called the clonotype significant, with the noise models trained on biological replicates. edgeR calls used a false discovery rate-adjusted p below 0.01 and a log2 fold-change threshold of 1. PCA with hierarchical clustering of max-normalized trajectories of the 1000 most abundant clonotypes was used as exploratory dynamics analysis. Separately sequenced CD4+ and CD8+ repertoires were used to assign the CD4 or CD8 phenotype of responding clones. In TCRdb, the public reads were trimmed at Q25 with fastp and aligned with MiXCR, with productive beta chains retained. A single entry per CDR3 protein holds the most common genes and DNA from its merged rows. The V and J calls come from TCRdb's annotation, not from the publication. The sample table shows about 430,000 distinct CDR3 sequences, and under 20% are seen once. The ten largest clonotypes hold roughly 21% of the sample.

The CDR3 covers 13 residues, taking in both the cysteine and the phenylalanine. Left in the record is the CDR3 DNA by itself, 39 bases read in frame from the first base. In the germline V gene (reference sequence), CDR1 corresponds to DFQATT and CDR2 to SNEGSKA. Cut back by 3 bases and 3 bases, the V and J ends lie 9 bases apart. Ficoll-Paque density gradient centrifugation was used to isolate PBMCs. This entry comes from a study of T-cell memory formation after mild COVID-19 (dated by TCRdb to the early 2020s). As for the study more broadly: TCR sequence clusters from the two donors were found to be largely donor specific. T-cell clones expanding and contracting after mild COVID-19 in a couple of donors were tracked by longitudinal TCRalpha and TCRbeta repertoire sequencing. The cohort comprised two young, previously healthy adult volunteers, one female and one male. General findings and caveats noted by the study authors: Contracting CD4+ clones were located mainly in the CM and EM memory subsets, whereas CD8+ clones were found to be enriched in EMRA. Only two mild cases were covered by the study, and larger cohorts that include severe cases with pre-infection samples were considered necessary. The second-wave clones that peaked on day 37 were not confirmed to be SARS-CoV-2 specific. Some responding clones were found in pre-infection memory, which suggests that pre-existing cross-reactive memory T cells took part in the SARS-CoV-2 response. From day 15 to 85, contracting clones showed balanced CD4/CD8 phenotypes, whereas a second wave of clones that expanded from day 15 to 37 leaned towards CD4+.

This receptor was taken from a young man who had mild COVID-19 (a few samples of this study predate the infection). The sample titles of this study are shuffled in the database, so cell type and time point are left out; the donor was told from shared clones. The sample taken for sequencing was PBMCs or a T cell subset sorted from them (not recorded which). The rearrangement combines TRBV20-1 with TRBJ1-5, with the identity of the D gene unclear. The CDR3 loop reads CSASSDNNQPQHF. The nucleotides are TGCAGTGCTAGTAGCGACAACAATCAGCCCCAGCATTTT.